This T cell receptor beta chain was sequenced during a study of blood T cell repertoires in COVID-19. In the study overall: Acute-phase and convalescent COVID-19 samples originated in the United States, Italy and Spain. PBMCs, B-cell-depleted T cells, or T cells were the source of the cDNA or gDNA that made up the material.

Trimming shortened V by 2 bases and J by 8 bases, and 6 bases separated the two germline ends. CDR1 is SGHTA and CDR2 is FQGTGA in the germline V gene. This CDR3 has 11 amino acids. Per the original methods: By means of reference gene primer amplification, nucleated cell counts were estimated. Repertoires were generated with immunoSEQ multiplex PCR, while TCRdb's copy carries only in-frame clones and drops some. V and J calls and clone size are as listed in that table; D and trimming were resolved from the DNA. The sample includes about 130,000 clones, 84% seen only once; the top ten take 10% to 15%.

The sequenced material came from peripheral blood. The chain has TRBV7-3 and TRBJ1-2, with D uncertain. The origin of this receptor is a woman aged 60 to 75 with acute or convalescent COVID-19. The DNA of the CDR3 is TGTGCCAGCAGCTTAGGAGGGGGCTACACCTTC. Its protein product is CASSLGGGYTF. Together with reference TRBV7-3 and TRBJ1-2, the CDR3 gives the full variable domain: GAGVSQTPSNKVTEKGKYVELRCDPISGHTALYWYRQSLGQGPEFLIYFQGTGAADDSGLPNDRFFAVRPEGSVSTLKIQRTERGDSAVYLCASSLGGGYTFGSGTRLTVV.